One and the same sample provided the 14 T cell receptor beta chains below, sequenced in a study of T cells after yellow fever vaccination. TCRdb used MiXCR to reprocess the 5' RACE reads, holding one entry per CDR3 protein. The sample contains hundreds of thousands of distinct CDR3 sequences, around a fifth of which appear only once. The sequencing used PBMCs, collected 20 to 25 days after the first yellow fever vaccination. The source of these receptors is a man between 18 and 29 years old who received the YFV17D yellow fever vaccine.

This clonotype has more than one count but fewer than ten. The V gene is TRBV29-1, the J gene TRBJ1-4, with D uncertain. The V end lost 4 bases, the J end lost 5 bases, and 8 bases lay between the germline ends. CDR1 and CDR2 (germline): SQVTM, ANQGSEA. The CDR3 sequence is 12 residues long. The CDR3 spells CSVVDGNEKLFF. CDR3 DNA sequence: TGCAGCGTTGTTGACGGAAATGAAAAACTGTTTTTT.

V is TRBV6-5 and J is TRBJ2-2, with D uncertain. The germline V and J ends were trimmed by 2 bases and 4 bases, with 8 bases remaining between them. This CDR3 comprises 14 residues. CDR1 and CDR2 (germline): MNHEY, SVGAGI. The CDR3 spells CASSYRALTGELFF. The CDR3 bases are TGTGCCAGCAGTTACAGGGCGCTCACCGGGGAGCTGTTTTTT.

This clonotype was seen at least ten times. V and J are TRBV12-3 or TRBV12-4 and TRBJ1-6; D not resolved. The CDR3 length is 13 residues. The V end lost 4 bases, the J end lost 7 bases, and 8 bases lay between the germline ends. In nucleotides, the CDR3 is TGTGCCAGCAGTTCCTTGCTAAATTCACCCCTCCACTTT. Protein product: CASSSLLNSPLHF.

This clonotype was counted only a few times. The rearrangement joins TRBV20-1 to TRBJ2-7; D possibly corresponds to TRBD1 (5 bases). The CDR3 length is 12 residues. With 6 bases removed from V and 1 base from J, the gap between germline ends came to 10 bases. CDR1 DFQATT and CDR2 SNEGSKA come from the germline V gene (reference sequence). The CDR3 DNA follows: TGCAGTGCCAGTCCAGGGTCCTACGAGCAGTACTTC. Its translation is CSASPGSYEQYF.

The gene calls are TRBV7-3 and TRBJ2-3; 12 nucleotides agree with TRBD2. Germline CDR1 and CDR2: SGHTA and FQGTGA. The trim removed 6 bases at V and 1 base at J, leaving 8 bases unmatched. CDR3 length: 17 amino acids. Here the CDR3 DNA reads TGTGCCAGCAGATCCTGGACTAGCGGGGTCGGCACAGATACGCAGTATTTT. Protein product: CASRSWTSGVGTDTQYF.

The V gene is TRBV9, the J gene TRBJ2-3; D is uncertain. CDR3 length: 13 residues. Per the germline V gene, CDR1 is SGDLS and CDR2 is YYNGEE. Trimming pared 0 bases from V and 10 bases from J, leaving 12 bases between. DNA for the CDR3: TGTGCCAGCAGCGTAGAGTACGGTGAAGCGCAGTATTTT. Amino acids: CASSVEYGEAQYF.

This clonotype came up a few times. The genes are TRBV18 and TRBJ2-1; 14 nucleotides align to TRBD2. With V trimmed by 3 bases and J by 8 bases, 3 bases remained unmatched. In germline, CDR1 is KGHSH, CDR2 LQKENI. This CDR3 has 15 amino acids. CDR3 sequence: CASSPTTSGGDEQFF. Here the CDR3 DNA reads TGTGCCAGCTCACCTACGACTAGCGGGGGGGATGAGCAGTTCTTC.

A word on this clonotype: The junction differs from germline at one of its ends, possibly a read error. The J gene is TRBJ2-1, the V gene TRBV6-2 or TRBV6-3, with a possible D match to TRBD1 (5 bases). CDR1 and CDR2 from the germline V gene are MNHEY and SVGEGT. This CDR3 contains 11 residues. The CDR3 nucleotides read TGTGTCAGCAGCGACAGTTGGGTTTGGTTCTTC. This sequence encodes CVSSDSWVWFF.

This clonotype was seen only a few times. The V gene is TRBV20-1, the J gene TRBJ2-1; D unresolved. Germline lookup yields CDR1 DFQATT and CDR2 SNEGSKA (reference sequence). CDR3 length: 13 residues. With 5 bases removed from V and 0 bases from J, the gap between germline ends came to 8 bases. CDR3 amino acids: CSALRSSYNEQFF. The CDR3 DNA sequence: TGCAGTGCTTTACGGAGCTCCTACAATGAGCAGTTCTTC.

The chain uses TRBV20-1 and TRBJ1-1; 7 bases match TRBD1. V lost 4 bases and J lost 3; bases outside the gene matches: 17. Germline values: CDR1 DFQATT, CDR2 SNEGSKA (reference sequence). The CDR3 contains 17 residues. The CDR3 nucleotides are TGCAGTGCTAAGGGACAGTCAATAGGGGGGAGGGACACTGAAGCTTTCTTT. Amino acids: CSAKGQSIGGRDTEAFF.

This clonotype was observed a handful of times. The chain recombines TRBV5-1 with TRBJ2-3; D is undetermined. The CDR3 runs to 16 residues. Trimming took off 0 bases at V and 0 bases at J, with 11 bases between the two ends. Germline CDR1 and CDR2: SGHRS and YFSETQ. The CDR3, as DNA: TGCGCCAGCAGCTTGGAAGCCGCCGCTAGCACAGATACGCAGTATTTT. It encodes CASSLEAAASTDTQYF.

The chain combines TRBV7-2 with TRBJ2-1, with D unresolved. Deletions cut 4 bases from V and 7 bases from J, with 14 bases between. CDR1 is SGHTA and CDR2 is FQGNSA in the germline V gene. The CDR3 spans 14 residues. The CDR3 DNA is TGTGCCAGCAGCTCGACGAGAGTAGTAAATGAGCAGTTCTTC. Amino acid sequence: CASSSTRVVNEQFF.

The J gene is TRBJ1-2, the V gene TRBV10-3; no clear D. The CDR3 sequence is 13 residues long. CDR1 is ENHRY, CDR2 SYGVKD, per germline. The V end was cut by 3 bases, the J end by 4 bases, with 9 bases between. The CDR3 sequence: CAISDRRAYGYTF. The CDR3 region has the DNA TGTGCCATCAGTGACAGGCGAGCCTATGGCTACACCTTC.

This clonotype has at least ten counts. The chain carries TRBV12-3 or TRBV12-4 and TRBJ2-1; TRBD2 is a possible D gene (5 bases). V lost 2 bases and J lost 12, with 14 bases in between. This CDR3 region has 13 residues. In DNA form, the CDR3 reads TGTGCCAGCAGTTTAAGCCTCGAGGGAGTGCAGTTCTTC. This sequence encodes CASSLSLEGVQFF.